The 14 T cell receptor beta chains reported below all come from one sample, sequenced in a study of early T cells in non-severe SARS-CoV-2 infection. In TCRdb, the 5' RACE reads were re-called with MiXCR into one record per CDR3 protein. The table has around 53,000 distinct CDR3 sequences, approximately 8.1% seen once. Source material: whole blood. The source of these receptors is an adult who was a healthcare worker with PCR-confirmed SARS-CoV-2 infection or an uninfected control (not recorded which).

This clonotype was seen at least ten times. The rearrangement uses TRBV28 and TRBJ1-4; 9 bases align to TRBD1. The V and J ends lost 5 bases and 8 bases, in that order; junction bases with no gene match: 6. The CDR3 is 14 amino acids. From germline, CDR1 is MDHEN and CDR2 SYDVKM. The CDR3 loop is CASSRGTGREKLFF. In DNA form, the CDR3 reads TGTGCCAGCAGTAGAGGGACAGGGCGGGAAAAACTGTTTTTT.

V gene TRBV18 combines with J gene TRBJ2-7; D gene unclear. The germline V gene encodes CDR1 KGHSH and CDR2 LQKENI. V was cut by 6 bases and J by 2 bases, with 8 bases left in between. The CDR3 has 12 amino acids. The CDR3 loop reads CASSPTTYEQYF. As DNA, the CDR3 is TGTGCCAGCTCCCCGACCACCTACGAGCAGTACTTC.

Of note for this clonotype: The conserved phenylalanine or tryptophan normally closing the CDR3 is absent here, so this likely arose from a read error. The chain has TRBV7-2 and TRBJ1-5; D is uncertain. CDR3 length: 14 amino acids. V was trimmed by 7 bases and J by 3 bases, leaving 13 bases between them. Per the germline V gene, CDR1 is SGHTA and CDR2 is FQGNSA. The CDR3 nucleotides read TGTGCCAGCAAAGCCACAGCGCTCAATCAGCCCCAGCATTCT. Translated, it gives CASKATALNQPQHS.

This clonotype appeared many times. The CDR3 DNA is TGTGCCAGCAGCCTTACAGGGATGGGCAATTCACCCCTCCACTTT. Its translation: CASSLTGMGNSPLHF. The genes are TRBV9 and TRBJ1-6; D may be TRBD1 (6 bases). This CDR3 spans 15 amino acids. V was clipped by 4 bases and J by 7 bases, with 15 bases between them. In germline, CDR1 is SGDLS, CDR2 YYNGEE. The full variable domain, rest sourced from reference TRBV9 and TRBJ1-6, is DSGVTQTPKHLITATGQRVTLRCSPRSGDLSVYWYQQSLDQGLQFLIQYYNGEERAKGNILERFSAQQFPDLHSELNLSSLELGDSALYFCASSLTGMGNSPLHFGNGTRLTVT.

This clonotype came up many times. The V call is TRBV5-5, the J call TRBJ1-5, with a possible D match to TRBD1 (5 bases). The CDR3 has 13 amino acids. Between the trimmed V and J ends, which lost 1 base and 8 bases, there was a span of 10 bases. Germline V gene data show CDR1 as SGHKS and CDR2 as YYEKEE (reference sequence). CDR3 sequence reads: CASSLSVREPQHF. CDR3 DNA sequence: TGTGCCAGCAGCTTGTCAGTCAGGGAGCCCCAGCATTTT.

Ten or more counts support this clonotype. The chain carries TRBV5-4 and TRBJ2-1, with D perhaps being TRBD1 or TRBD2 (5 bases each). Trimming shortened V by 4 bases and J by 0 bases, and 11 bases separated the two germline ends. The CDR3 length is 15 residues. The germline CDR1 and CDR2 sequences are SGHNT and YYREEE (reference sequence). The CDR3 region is CASSRGRISYNEQFF. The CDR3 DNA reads TGTGCCAGCAGCCGGGGACGAATCTCCTACAATGAGCAGTTCTTC.

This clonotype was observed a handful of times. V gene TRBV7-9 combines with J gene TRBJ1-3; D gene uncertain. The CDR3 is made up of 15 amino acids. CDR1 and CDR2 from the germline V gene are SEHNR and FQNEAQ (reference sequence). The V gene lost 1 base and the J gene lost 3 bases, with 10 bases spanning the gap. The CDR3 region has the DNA TGTGCCAGCAGCTTAGTTCAAGGGTTTGGAAACACCATATATTTT. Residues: CASSLVQGFGNTIYF.

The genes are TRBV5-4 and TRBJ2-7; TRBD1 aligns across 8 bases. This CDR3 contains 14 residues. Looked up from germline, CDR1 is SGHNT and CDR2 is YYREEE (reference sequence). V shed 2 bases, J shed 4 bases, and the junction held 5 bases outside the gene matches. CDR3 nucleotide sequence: TGTGCCAGCAGCTTCGGGACAGGTCTTTACGAGCAGTACTTC. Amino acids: CASSFGTGLYEQYF. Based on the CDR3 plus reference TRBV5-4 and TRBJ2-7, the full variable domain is ETGVTQSPTHLIKTRGQQVTLRCSSQSGHNTVSWYQQALGQGPQFIFQYYREEENGRGNFPPRFSGLQFPNYSSELNVNALELDDSALYLCASSFGTGLYEQYFGPGTRLTVT.

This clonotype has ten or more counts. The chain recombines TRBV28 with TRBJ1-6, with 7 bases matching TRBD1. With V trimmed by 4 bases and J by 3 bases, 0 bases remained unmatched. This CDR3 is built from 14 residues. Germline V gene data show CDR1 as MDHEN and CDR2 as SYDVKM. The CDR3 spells CASSSGGYNSPLHF. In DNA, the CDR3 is TGTGCCAGCAGTTCAGGGGGCTATAATTCACCCCTCCACTTT. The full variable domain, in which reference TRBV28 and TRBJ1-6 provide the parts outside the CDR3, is DVKVTQSSRYLVKRTGEKVFLECVQDMDHENMFWYRQDPGLGLRLIYFSYDVKMKEKGDIPEGYSVSREKKERFSLILESASTNQTSMYLCASSSGGYNSPLHFGNGTRLTVT.

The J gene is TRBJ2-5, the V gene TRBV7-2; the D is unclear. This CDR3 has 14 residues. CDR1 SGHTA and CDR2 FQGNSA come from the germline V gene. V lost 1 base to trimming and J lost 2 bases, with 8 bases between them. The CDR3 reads CASSLVASQETQYF. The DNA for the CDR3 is TGTGCCAGCAGCTTAGTAGCCTCACAAGAGACCCAGTACTTC.

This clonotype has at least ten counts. CDR3 bases: TGTGCCAGAGACAGGGGGCGTGCAGGCAATCAGCCCCAGCATTTT. The encoded protein is CARDRGRAGNQPQHF. The chain has TRBV9 and TRBJ1-5, with TRBD1 matching 10 bases. J gave up 2 bases and V 8 bases, and 7 bases lay outside the gene matches. This CDR3 comprises 15 residues. The germline CDR1 and CDR2 sequences are SGDLS and YYNGEE.

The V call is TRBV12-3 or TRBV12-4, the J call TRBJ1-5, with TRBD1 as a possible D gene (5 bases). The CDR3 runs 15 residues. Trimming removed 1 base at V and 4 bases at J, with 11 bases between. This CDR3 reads CASSLGGGGNQPQHF. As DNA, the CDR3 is TGTGCCAGCAGTTTAGGGGGGGGAGGTAATCAGCCCCAGCATTTT.

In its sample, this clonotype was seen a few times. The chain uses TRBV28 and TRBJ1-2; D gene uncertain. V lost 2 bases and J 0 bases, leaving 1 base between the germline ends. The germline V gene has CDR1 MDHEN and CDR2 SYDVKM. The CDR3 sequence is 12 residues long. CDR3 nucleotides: TGTGCCAGCAGTTTAGCTAACTATGGCTACACCTTC. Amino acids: CASSLANYGYTF.

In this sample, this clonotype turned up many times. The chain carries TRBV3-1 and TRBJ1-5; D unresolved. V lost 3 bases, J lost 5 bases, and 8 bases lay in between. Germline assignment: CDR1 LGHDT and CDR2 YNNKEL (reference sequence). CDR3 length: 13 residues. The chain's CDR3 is CASSQGRYQPQHF. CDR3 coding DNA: TGTGCCAGCAGCCAGGGCCGCTATCAGCCCCAGCATTTT.